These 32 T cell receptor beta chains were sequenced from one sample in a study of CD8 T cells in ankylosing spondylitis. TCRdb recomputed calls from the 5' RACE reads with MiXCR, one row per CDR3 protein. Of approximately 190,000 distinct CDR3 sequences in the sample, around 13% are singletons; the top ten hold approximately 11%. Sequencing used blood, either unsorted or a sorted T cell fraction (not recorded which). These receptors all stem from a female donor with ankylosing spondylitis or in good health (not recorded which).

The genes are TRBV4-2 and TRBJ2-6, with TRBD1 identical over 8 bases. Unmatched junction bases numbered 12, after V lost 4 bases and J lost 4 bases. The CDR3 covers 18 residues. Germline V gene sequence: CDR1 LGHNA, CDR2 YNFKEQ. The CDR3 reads CASSPNRDRRSGANVLTF. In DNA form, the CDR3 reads TGTGCCAGCAGCCCTAACCGGGACAGGCGATCCGGGGCCAACGTCCTGACTTTC.

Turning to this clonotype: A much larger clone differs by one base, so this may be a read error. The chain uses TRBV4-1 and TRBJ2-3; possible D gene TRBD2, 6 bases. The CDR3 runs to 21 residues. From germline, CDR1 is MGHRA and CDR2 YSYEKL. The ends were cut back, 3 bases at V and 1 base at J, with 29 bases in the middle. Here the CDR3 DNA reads TGCGCCAGCAGCCATCCCCGGGAGACCGTTTCTTTTCCGGCTGGCACAGATACGCAGTATTTT. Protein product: CASSHPRETVSFPAGTDTQYF.

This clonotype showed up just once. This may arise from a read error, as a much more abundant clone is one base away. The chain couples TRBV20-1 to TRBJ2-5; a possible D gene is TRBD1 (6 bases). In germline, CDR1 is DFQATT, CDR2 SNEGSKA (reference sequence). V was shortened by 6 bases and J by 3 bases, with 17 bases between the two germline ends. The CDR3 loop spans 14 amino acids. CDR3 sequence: CSAVRGLLKETQYF. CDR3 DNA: TGCAGTGCAGTCAGGGGCCTCCTCAAAGAGACCCAGTACTTC.

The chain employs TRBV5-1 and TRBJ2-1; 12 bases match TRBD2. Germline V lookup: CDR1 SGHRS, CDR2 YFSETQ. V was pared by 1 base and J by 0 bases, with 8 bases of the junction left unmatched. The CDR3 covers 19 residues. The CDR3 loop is CASSLYPSGREVSYNEQFF. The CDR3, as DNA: TGCGCCAGCAGCTTGTATCCTAGCGGGAGGGAAGTCTCCTACAATGAGCAGTTCTTC.

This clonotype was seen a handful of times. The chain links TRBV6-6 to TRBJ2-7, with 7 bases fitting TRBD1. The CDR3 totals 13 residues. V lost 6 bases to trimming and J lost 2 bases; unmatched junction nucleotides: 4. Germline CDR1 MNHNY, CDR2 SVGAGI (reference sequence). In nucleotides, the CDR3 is TGTGCCAGCAGCCGGGACAGAGCCTACGAGCAGTACTTC. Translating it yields CASSRDRAYEQYF.

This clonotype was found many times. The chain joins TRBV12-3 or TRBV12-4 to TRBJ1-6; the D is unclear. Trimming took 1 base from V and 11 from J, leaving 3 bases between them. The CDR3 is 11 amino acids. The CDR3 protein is CASSLGTPLHF. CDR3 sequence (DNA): TGTGCCAGCAGTTTAGGGACACCCCTCCACTTT.

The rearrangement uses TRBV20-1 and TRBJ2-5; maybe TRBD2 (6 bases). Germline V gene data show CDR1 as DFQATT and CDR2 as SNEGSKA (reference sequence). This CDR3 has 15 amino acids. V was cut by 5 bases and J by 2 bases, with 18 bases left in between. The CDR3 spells CSAPDSRGGQETQYF. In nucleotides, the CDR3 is TGCAGTGCTCCAGACAGCCGAGGAGGGCAAGAGACCCAGTACTTC.

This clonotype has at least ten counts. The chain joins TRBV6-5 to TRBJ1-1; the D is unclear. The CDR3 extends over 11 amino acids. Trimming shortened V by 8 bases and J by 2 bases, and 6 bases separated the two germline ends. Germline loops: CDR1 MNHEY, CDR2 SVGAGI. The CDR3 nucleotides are TGTGCCAGCGGAGGAAACACTGAAGCTTTCTTT. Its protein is CASGGNTEAFF.

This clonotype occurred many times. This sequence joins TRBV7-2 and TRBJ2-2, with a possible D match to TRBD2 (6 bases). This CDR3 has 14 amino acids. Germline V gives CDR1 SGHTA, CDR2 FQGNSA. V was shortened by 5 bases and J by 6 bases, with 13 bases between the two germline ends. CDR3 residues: CASSQTSRAGELFF. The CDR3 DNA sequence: TGTGCCAGCAGCCAGACTAGTCGCGCCGGGGAGCTGTTTTTT.

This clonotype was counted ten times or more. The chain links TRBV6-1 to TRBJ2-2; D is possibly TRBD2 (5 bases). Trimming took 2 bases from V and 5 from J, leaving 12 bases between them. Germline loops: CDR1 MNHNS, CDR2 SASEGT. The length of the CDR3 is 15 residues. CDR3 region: CASSESAGSTGELFF. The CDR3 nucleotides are TGTGCCAGCAGTGAATCGGCGGGTTCGACCGGGGAGCTGTTTTTT.

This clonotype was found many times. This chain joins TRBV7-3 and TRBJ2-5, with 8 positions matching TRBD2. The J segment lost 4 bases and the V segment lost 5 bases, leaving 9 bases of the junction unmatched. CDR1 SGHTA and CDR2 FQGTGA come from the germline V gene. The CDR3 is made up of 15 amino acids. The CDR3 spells CASSAGLVRGETQYF. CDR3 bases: TGTGCCAGCAGCGCGGGACTAGTGCGCGGAGAGACCCAGTACTTC.

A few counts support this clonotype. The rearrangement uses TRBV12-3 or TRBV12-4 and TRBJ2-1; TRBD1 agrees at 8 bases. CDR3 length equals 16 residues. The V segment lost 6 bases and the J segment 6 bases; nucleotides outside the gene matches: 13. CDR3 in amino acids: CASRFSGQVRFNEQFF. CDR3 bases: TGTGCCAGCAGATTTTCGGGACAGGTCCGTTTCAATGAGCAGTTCTTC.

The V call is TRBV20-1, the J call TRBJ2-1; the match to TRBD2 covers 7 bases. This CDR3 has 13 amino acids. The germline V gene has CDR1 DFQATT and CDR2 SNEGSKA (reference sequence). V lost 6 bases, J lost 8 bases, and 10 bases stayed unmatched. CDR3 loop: CSAGRARRDEQFF. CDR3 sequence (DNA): TGCAGTGCAGGGAGGGCCCGGCGGGATGAGCAGTTCTTC.

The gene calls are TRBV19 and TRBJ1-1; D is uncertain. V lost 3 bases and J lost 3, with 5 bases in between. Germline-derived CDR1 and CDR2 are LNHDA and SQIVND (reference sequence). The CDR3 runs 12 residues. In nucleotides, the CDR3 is TGTGCCAGTAGTATTCTCGACACTGAAGCTTTCTTT. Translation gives CASSILDTEAFF.

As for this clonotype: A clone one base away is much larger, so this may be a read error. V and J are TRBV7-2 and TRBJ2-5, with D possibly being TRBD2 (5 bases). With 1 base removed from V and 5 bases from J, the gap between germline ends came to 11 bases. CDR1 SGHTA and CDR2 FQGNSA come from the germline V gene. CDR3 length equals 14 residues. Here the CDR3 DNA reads TGTGCCAGCAGCTTAGGGTCTAGCCGGGAGACCCAGTACTTC. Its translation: CASSLGSSRETQYF.

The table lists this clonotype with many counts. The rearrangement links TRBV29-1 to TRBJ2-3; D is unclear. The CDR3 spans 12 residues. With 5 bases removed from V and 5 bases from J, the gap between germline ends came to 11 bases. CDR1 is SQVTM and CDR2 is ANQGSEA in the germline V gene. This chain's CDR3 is CSVRVPGDTQYF. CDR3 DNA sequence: TGCAGCGTTCGCGTCCCCGGAGATACGCAGTATTTT.

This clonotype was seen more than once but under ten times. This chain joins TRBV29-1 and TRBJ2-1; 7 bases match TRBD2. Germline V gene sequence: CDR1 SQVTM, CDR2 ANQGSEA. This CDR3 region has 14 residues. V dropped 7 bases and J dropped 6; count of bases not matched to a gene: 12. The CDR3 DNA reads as TGCAGCGGGGAGGGTACTAGGCGGCCCAATGAGCAGTTCTTC. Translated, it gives CSGEGTRRPNEQFF.

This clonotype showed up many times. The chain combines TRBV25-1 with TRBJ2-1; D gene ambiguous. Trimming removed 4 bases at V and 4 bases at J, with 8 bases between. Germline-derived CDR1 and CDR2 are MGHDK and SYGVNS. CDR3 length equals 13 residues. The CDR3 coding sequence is TGTGCCAGCAGTGTTGGAGAGTACAATGAGCAGTTCTTC. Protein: CASSVGEYNEQFF.

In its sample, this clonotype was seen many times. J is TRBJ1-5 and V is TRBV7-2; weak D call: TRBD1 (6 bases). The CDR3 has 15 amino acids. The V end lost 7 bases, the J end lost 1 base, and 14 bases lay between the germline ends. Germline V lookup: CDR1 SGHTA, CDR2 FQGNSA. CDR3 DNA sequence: TGTGCCAGCACCCTTTTAACAGGGAGCAATCAGCCCCAGCATTTT. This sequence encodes CASTLLTGSNQPQHF. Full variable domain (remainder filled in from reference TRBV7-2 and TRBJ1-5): GAGVSQSPSNKVTEKGKDVELRCDPISGHTALYWYRQSLGQGLEFLIYFQGNSAPDKSGLPSDRFSAERTGGSVSTLTIQRTQQEDSAVYLCASTLLTGSNQPQHFGDGTRLSIL.

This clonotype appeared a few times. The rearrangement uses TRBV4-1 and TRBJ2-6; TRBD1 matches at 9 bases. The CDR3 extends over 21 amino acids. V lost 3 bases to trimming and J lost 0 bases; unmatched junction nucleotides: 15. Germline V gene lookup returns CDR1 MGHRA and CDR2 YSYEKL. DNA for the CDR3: TGCGCCAGCAGCCATATCGGGACAGGGAAAATTGGAGGCTCTGGGGCCAACGTCCTGACTTTC. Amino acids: CASSHIGTGKIGGSGANVLTF.

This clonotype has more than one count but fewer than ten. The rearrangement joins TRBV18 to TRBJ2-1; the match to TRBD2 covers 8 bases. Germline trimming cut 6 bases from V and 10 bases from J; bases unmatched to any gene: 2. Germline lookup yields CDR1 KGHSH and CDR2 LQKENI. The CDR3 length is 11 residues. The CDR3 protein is CASSVAGEQFF. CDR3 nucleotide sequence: TGTGCCAGCTCCGTAGCGGGGGAGCAGTTCTTC. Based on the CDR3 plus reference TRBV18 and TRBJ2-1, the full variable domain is NAGVMQNPRHLVRRRGQEARLRCSPMKGHSHVYWYRQLPEEGLKFMVYLQKENIIDESGMPKERFSAEFPKEGPSILRIQQVVRGDSAAYFCASSVAGEQFFGPGTRLTVL.

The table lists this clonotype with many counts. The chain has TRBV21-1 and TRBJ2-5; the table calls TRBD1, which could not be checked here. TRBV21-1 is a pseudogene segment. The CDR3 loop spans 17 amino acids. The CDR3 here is CASSKVSRQEIQETQYF. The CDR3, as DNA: TGTGCCAGCAGCAAAGTATCGCGACAGGAGATCCAAGAGACCCAGTACTTC.

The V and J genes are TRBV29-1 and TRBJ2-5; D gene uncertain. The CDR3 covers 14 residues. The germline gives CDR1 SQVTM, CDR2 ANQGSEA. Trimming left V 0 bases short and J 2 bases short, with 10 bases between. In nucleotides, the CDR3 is TGCAGCGTTGAAGATATGCCACTACAAGAGACCCAGTACTTC. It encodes CSVEDMPLQETQYF.

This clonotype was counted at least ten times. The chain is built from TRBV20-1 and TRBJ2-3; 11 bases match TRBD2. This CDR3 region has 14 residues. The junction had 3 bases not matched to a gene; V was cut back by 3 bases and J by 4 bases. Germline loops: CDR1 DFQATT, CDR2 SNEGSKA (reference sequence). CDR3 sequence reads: CSASSSGRSDTQYF. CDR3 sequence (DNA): TGCAGTGCTAGCTCTAGCGGGAGGTCAGATACGCAGTATTTT.

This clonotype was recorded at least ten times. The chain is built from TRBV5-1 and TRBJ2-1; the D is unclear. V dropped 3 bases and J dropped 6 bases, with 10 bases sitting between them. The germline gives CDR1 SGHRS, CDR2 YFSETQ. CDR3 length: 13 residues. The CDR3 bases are TGCGCCAGCAGCTATACTGAGATCAATGAGCAGTTCTTC. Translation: CASSYTEINEQFF. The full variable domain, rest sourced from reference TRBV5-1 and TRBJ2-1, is KAGVTQTPRYLIKTRGQQVTLSCSPISGHRSVSWYQQTPGQGLQFLFEYFSETQRNKGNFPGRFSGRQFSNSRSEMNVSTLELGDSALYLCASSYTEINEQFFGPGTRLTVL.

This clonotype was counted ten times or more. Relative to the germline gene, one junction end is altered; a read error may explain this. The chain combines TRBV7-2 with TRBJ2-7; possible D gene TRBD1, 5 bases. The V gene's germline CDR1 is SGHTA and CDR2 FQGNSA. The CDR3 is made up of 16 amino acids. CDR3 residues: CASSLWGNPPRSHTSF. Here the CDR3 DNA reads TGTGCCAGCAGCTTATGGGGCAACCCCCCCAGGAGCCACACCTCCTTC. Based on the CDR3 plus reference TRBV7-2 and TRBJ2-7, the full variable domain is GAGVSQSPSNKVTEKGKDVELRCDPISGHTALYWYRQSLGQGLEFLIYFQGNSAPDKSGLPSDRFSAERTGGSVSTLTIQRTQQEDSAVYLCASSLWGNPPRSHTSFGPGTRLTVT.

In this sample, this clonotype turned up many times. The CDR3 DNA follows: TGTGCCAGCAGCAAGGTGGGGGGACGGACTAGCGGGACCACCTACGAGCAGTACTTC. Translation: CASSKVGGRTSGTTYEQYF. This chain links TRBV11-2 with TRBJ2-7; the match to TRBD2 covers 12 bases. V gave up 5 bases and J gave up 2 bases; unmatched junction bases: 16. This CDR3 spans 19 amino acids. Germline V gives CDR1 SGHAT, CDR2 FQNNGV. Based on the CDR3 plus reference TRBV11-2 and TRBJ2-7, the full variable domain is EAGVAQSPRYKIIEKRQSVAFWCNPISGHATLYWYQQILGQGPKLLIQFQNNGVVDDSQLPKDRFSAERLKGVDSTLKIQPAKLEDSAVYLCASSKVGGRTSGTTYEQYFGPGTRLTVT.

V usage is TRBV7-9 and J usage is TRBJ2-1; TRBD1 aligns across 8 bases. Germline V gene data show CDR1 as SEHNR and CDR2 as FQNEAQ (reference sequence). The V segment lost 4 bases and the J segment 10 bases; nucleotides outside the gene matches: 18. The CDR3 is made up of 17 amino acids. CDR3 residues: CASSYPGQGRSLREQFF. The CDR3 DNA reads TGTGCCAGCAGCTACCCCGGACAGGGTCGGTCCCTTAGGGAGCAGTTCTTC.

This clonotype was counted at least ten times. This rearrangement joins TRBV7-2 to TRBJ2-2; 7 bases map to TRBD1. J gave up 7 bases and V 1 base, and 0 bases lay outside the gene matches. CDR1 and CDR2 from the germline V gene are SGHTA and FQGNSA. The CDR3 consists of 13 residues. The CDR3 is CASSLGDSGELFF. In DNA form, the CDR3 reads TGTGCCAGCAGCTTAGGGGACAGCGGGGAGCTGTTTTTT.

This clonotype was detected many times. This CDR3 is CASSPKAGPPTGELFF. The CDR3 region has the DNA TGTGCCAGCAGCCCAAAAGCGGGGCCCCCGACCGGGGAGCTGTTTTTT. The J gene is TRBJ2-2, the V gene TRBV21-1; TRBD1, as called in the table, went unchecked against the DNA. TRBV21-1 is given as a pseudogene. The CDR3 loop spans 16 amino acids.

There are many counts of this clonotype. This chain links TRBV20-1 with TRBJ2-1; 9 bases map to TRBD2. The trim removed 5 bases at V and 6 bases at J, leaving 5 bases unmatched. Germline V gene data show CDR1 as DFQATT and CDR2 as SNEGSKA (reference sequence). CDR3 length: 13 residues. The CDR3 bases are TGCAGTGCTCCGGGGACTAGCTTCAATGAGCAGTTCTTC. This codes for CSAPGTSFNEQFF.

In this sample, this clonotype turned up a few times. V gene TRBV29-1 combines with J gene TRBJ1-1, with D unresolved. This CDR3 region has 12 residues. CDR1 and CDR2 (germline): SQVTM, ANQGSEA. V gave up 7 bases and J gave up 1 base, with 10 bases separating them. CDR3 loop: CSGKTTNTEAFF. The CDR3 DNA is TGCAGCGGTAAGACAACGAACACTGAAGCTTTCTTT.